The next 28 T cell receptor beta chains were all read from a single sample in a study of blood T cell repertoires in COVID-19. Measured with immunoSEQ multiplex PCR; TCRdb has only the in-frame clones, and not every one. The repertoire includes 100,000 or so clones, approximately 88% of them detected once, and around 6.9% sits in the top ten. Sequenced input: peripheral blood. These receptors were obtained from a woman aged 55-75 years with acute or convalescent COVID-19.

CDR3 nucleotide sequence: TGTGCCAGCAGCCTCGGACAGCCTATGAACACTGAAGCTTTCTTT. Encoded protein: CASSLGQPMNTEAFF. The chain links TRBV11-3 to TRBJ1-1, with D perhaps matching TRBD1 (6 bases). This CDR3 comprises 15 residues. Trimming shortened V by 5 bases and J by 0 bases, and 13 bases separated the two germline ends. CDR1 is SGHNT and CDR2 is YENEEA in the germline V gene.

This chain connects TRBV11-2 to TRBJ2-1, with 11 bases identical to TRBD1. Per germline, CDR1 SGHAT and CDR2 FQNNGV. The CDR3 is made up of 15 amino acids. Germline trimming cut 1 base from V and 9 bases from J; bases unmatched to any gene: 5. In DNA form, the CDR3 reads TGTGCCAGCAGCTTAGGGACAGGGGGCTCGGGTGAGCAGTTCTTC. This gives the protein CASSLGTGGSGEQFF.

V usage is TRBV29-1 and J usage is TRBJ2-1, with 12 bases lining up with TRBD2. V shed 5 bases, J shed 4 bases, and the junction held 6 bases outside the gene matches. Germline loops: CDR1 SQVTM, CDR2 ANQGSEA. The CDR3 has 15 residues. The CDR3, as DNA: TGCAGCGTTTCATCGACTAGCGGGGGTTACAATGAGCAGTTCTTC. As protein: CSVSSTSGGYNEQFF.

CDR3 nucleotides: TGTGCCAGCAGAGAGACTAGCGGGAGCAGTAATGAGCAGTTCTTC. It yields the protein CASRETSGSSNEQFF. The chain joins TRBV2 to TRBJ2-1, with 12 bases that match TRBD2. The CDR3 totals 15 residues. Germline V CDR1 and CDR2: SNHLY, FYNNEI. Losses at the gene ends were 6 bases for V and 7 bases for J; bases not matched to a gene: 7.

This chain joins TRBV28 and TRBJ2-7, with D uncertain. The V and J ends lost 3 bases and 5 bases respectively, with 5 bases between them. The CDR3 runs 11 residues. Germline V lookup: CDR1 MDHEN, CDR2 SYDVKM. Written as DNA, the CDR3 is TGTGCCAGCAGTTTGGCCCACGAGCAGTACTTC. Its protein is CASSLAHEQYF.

V is TRBV6-9 and J is TRBJ1-6; the D is unclear. This CDR3 is 15 amino acids long. Germline V gene sequence: CDR1 MNHGY, CDR2 SVAAGI. The V and J ends lost 6 bases and 10 bases respectively, with 19 bases between them. The CDR3 spells CASSPLPGIESPLHF. The CDR3 nucleotides read TGTGCCAGCAGCCCCTTACCGGGAATAGAGTCACCCCTCCACTTT.

The table lists this clone with a few counts. The chain joins TRBV24-1 to TRBJ2-3; D perhaps matches TRBD2 (5 bases). V was pared by 5 bases and J by 6 bases, with 8 bases between. CDR1 and CDR2 from the germline V gene are KGHDR and SFDVKD. The CDR3 sequence is 12 residues long. The chain's CDR3 is CATSVGEDTQYF. CDR3 DNA sequence: TGTGCCACCAGTGTCGGGGAGGATACGCAGTATTTT.

The chain uses TRBV2 and TRBJ2-3; perhaps TRBD1 as D (6 bases). V was pared by 2 bases and J by 6 bases, with 15 bases between. The germline CDR1 and CDR2 sequences are SNHLY and FYNNEI. The CDR3 is 15 amino acids. The chain's CDR3 is CASSEQGSGPDTQYF. The CDR3 DNA reads TGTGCCAGCAGTGAACAGGGGTCGGGTCCGGATACGCAGTATTTT.

V gene TRBV28 combines with J gene TRBJ2-1; D unresolved. Trimming stripped 2 bases from V and 4 bases from J, with 6 bases between. CDR3 length: 13 amino acids. Germline-derived CDR1 and CDR2 are MDHEN and SYDVKM. CDR3 sequence reads: CASSLELYNEQFF. As DNA, the CDR3 is TGTGCCAGCAGTTTAGAACTTTACAATGAGCAGTTCTTC.

This clone turned up a few times. CDR3 DNA sequence: TGTGCCAGCAGCTCCGGGACTCTTCAAGAGACCCAGTACTTC. Residues: CASSSGTLQETQYF. The chain combines TRBV7-2 with TRBJ2-5; a weak D match, TRBD2 (6 bases). Trimming removed 4 bases at V and 2 bases at J, with 11 bases between. The CDR3 sequence is 14 residues long. Per germline, CDR1 SGHTA and CDR2 FQGNSA.

The chain couples TRBV5-1 to TRBJ2-5, with D possibly matching TRBD1 (6 bases). The germline CDR1 and CDR2 sequences are SGHRS and YFSETQ. V was clipped by 0 bases and J by 5 bases, with 17 bases between them. This CDR3 has 16 amino acids. In DNA form, the CDR3 reads TGCGCCAGCAGCTTGGGGGTGCCAGGGGTGGGTGAGACCCAGTACTTC. Protein sequence: CASSLGVPGVGETQYF.

This chain joins TRBV7-9 and TRBJ2-7, with 14 bases fitting TRBD2. V dropped 5 bases and J dropped 2; count of bases not matched to a gene: 20. CDR3 length: 21 residues. Germline CDR1 is SEHNR and CDR2 is FQNEAQ (reference sequence). The CDR3 spells CASSIFLPGLAGDVRAYEQYV. CDR3 bases: TGTGCCAGCAGCATTTTCCTACCGGGACTAGCGGGAGATGTTAGGGCCTACGAGCAGTACGTC.

The chain links TRBV27 to TRBJ2-1; TRBD2 agrees at 11 bases. The CDR3 is made up of 17 amino acids. Germline-derived CDR1 and CDR2 are MNHEY and SMNVEV (reference sequence). V was clipped by 4 bases and J by 7 bases; unmatched bases: 12. The CDR3 DNA follows: TGTGCCAGCAGTTCAGAAAAACTAGCGGGAGTGGTAAATGAGCAGTTCTTC. This gives the protein CASSSEKLAGVVNEQFF.

The chain is built from TRBV28 and TRBJ1-2; D not certain. Between the trimmed V and J ends, which lost 5 bases and 4 bases, there was a span of 11 bases. CDR3 length equals 13 residues. Germline-derived CDR1 and CDR2 are MDHEN and SYDVKM. Written as DNA, the CDR3 is TGTGCCAGCAGTATCGGGATGACCTATGGCTACACCTTC. It translates to CASSIGMTYGYTF.

This chain uses TRBV7-8 with TRBJ1-3, with D uncertain. The germline V gene encodes CDR1 SGHVS and CDR2 FQNEAQ. V was pared by 4 bases and J by 2 bases, with 24 bases between. The CDR3 extends over 19 amino acids. The CDR3 DNA follows: TGTGCCAGCAGCTCCCCCGGTAGAGGGTCTCAAACGGCTGGAAACACCATATATTTT. Its protein is CASSSPGRGSQTAGNTIYF. The variable domain in full, completed from reference TRBV7-8 and TRBJ1-3, reads GAGVSQSPRYKVAKRGQDVALRCDPISGHVSLFWYQQALGQGPEFLTYFQNEAQLDKSGLPSDRFFAERPEGSVSTLKIQRTQQEDSAVYLCASSSPGRGSQTAGNTIYFGEGSWLTVV.

The chain employs TRBV13 and TRBJ2-3; D not resolved. V was pared by 4 bases and J by 0 bases, with 5 bases between. CDR1 and CDR2 (germline): PRHDT, FYEKMQ (reference sequence). The CDR3 sequence is 13 residues long. The CDR3 DNA reads as TGTGCCAGCAGCTCGGTCAGCACAGATACGCAGTATTTT. It is translated as CASSSVSTDTQYF.

The V gene is TRBV9, the J gene TRBJ1-6, with TRBD1 as a possible D gene (6 bases). CDR3 length: 13 amino acids. V shed 2 bases and J shed 10 bases, with 10 bases lying between them. Germline assignment: CDR1 SGDLS and CDR2 YYNGEE. The CDR3 here is CASSVRGNSPLHF. The DNA for the CDR3 is TGTGCCAGCAGCGTCAGGGGAAACTCACCCCTCCACTTT.

The chain recombines TRBV28 with TRBJ1-1; possibly TRBD1 for D (6 bases). The V gene lost 3 bases and the J gene lost 2 bases, with 10 bases spanning the gap. Germline CDR1 MDHEN, CDR2 SYDVKM. The CDR3 runs 14 residues. The CDR3 loop reads CASSFKGGNTEAFF. The CDR3 nucleotides are TGTGCCAGCAGTTTCAAAGGGGGAAACACTGAAGCTTTCTTT.

The J gene is TRBJ1-1, the V gene TRBV3-1 (or the pseudogene TRBV3-2); 11 nucleotides match TRBD1. The V gene end was trimmed by 4 bases and the J gene end by 11 bases; junction bases not matched to a gene: 6. The CDR3 sequence is 13 residues long. Germline loops: CDR1 LGHDT, CDR2 YNNKEL (reference sequence). The CDR3 DNA reads as TGTGCCAGCAGCCCTGCGGACAGGGGGCACGCTTTCTTT. Its protein is CASSPADRGHAFF.

V and J are TRBV4-2 and TRBJ1-1; no clear D. This CDR3 has 14 amino acids. Deletions cut 2 bases from V and 1 base from J, with 8 bases between. The germline V gene encodes CDR1 LGHNA and CDR2 YNFKEQ. DNA of the CDR3: TGTGCCAGCAGCCAATCTGTCTCGAACACTGAAGCTTTCTTT. This translates into CASSQSVSNTEAFF.

The chain is built from TRBV10-3 and TRBJ2-1; 7 bases match TRBD2. CDR1 and CDR2 (germline): ENHRY, SYGVKD. Trimming removed 5 bases from V and 5 bases from J; junction bases left unmatched: 6. The CDR3 covers 14 residues. This CDR3 reads CAISTSGTNNEQFF. The CDR3, as DNA: TGTGCCATCAGTACCTCCGGGACTAACAATGAGCAGTTCTTC.

This clone was counted a single time. The CDR3 bases are TGCGCCAGCAGCCCGGTTGGCAGGCGGGGAGAGACCCAGTACTTC. It codes for CASSPVGRRGETQYF. V gene TRBV5-1 combines with J gene TRBJ2-5; possible D gene TRBD2, 6 bases. The V and J ends lost 4 bases and 4 bases respectively, with 17 bases between them. The CDR3 runs to 15 residues. Germline CDR1 is SGHRS and CDR2 is YFSETQ.

The sample holds a few counts of this clone. This chain connects TRBV28 to TRBJ1-1; D is ambiguous. Between the trimmed V and J ends, which lost 6 bases and 2 bases, there was a span of 7 bases. Germline CDR1 is MDHEN and CDR2 is SYDVKM. The CDR3 length is 12 residues. CDR3 in amino acids: CASRSVNTEAFF. The CDR3 coding sequence is TGTGCCAGCAGATCGGTAAACACTGAAGCTTTCTTT.

This chain connects TRBV28 to TRBJ1-2, with 10 bases identical to TRBD1. Germline V CDR1 and CDR2: MDHEN, SYDVKM. V was clipped by 4 bases and J by 8 bases; unmatched bases: 7. The CDR3 consists of 14 residues. CDR3 sequence (DNA): TGTGCCAGCAGTTCCGGGACAGGGGTGGGAGGCTACACCTTC. Translated, it gives CASSSGTGVGGYTF.

V is TRBV6-5 and J is TRBJ2-2; tentatively, D is TRBD1 (5 bases). Germline lookup yields CDR1 MNHEY and CDR2 SVGAGI. The CDR3 has 14 amino acids. V was trimmed by 5 bases and J by 4 bases, leaving 11 bases between them. The CDR3 DNA is TGTGCCAGCAGTCCGCTGGGGCGCACCGGGGAGCTGTTTTTT. Translated: CASSPLGRTGELFF.

This chain uses TRBV19 with TRBJ2-1, with D maybe TRBD2 (6 bases). This CDR3 spans 14 amino acids. V lost 3 bases and J 7 bases, leaving 13 bases between the germline ends. Germline lookup yields CDR1 LNHDA and CDR2 SQIVND (reference sequence). CDR3 protein: CASSMGTVGNEQFF. The CDR3 coding sequence is TGTGCCAGTAGTATGGGGACTGTGGGAAATGAGCAGTTCTTC.

This sequence joins TRBV19 and TRBJ1-4; D is perhaps TRBD1 (6 bases). Germline loops: CDR1 LNHDA, CDR2 SQIVND (reference sequence). This CDR3 is 15 amino acids long. V lost 7 bases and J 2 bases, leaving 14 bases between the germline ends. CDR3 nucleotides: TGTGCCAGTAAAGGGGGGGCTTGGACTAATGAAAAACTGTTTTTT. It is translated as CASKGGAWTNEKLFF. Filled out from reference TRBV19 and TRBJ1-4, the complete variable domain reads DGGITQSPKYLFRKEGQNVTLSCEQNLNHDAMYWYRQDPGQGLRLIYYSQIVNDFQKGDIAEGYSVSREKKESFPLTVTSAQKNPTAFYLCASKGGAWTNEKLFFGSGTQLSVL.

V usage is TRBV4-1 and J usage is TRBJ1-1; D may be TRBD1 (6 bases). The CDR3 runs 14 residues. Per the germline V gene, CDR1 is MGHRA and CDR2 is YSYEKL. The germline V and J ends were trimmed by 4 bases and 4 bases, with 13 bases remaining between them. In DNA form, the CDR3 reads TGCGCCAGCAGCCTCGGCGGGGGCGGCACTGAAGCTTTCTTT. Translating it yields CASSLGGGGTEAFF.